In its sample, the clone carrying this TCR beta chain was seen once. Its antigen is undetermined. This record comes from a study of graft-versus-host responses after intestinal transplantation. Sequencing was performed with immunoSEQ multiplex PCR; in TCRdb, only in-frame clones are kept and a portion is missing. The sample yields more than 70,000 clones, 85% to 90% seen once. V was clipped by 5 bases and J by 0 bases, with 10 bases between them. Germline V gene sequence: CDR1 SGHTA, CDR2 FQGTGA. CDR3 length: 15 residues. The chain joins TRBV7-3 to TRBJ2-2; D gene ambiguous. This sequence was found in a human donor who received an intestinal transplant. Here the sequenced sample was unstimulated CD4+ T cells sorted from spleen or lymph node cells, taken before intestinal transplant. In nucleotides, the CDR3 is TGTGCCAGCAGCCCGCCAGGCGCGAACACCGGGGAGCTGTTTTTT. Translated, it gives CASSPPGANTGELFF.